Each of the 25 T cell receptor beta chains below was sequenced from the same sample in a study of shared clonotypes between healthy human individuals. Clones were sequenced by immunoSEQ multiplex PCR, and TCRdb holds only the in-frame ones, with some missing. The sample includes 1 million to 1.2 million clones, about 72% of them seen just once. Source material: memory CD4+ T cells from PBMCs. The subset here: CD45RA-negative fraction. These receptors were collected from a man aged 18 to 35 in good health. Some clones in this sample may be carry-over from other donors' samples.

CDR3 DNA: TGTGCCAGTTATCCCTGTTTCACCAGAACGGAGACCCAGTACTTC. This sequence encodes CASYPCFTRTETQYF. The rearrangement links TRBV19 to TRBJ2-5; D uncertain. CDR1 is LNHDA, CDR2 SQIVND, per germline (reference sequence). The CDR3 totals 15 residues. The germline V and J ends were trimmed by 8 bases and 5 bases, with 21 bases remaining between them. Together with reference TRBV19 and TRBJ2-5, the CDR3 gives the full variable domain: DGGITQSPKYLFRKEGQNVTLSCEQNLNHDAMYWYRQDPGQGLRLIYYSQIVNDFQKGDIAEGYSVSREKKESFPLTVTSAQKNPTAFYLCASYPCFTRTETQYFGPGTRLLVL.

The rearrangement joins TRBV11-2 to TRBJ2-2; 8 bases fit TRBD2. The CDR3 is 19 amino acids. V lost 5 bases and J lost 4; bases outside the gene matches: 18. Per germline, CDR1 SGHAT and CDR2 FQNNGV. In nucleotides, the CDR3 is TGTGCCAGCAGCGTAGTTTGGGGGACGGGAGGGCCCTCCACCGGGGAGCTGTTTTTT. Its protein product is CASSVVWGTGGPSTGELFF.

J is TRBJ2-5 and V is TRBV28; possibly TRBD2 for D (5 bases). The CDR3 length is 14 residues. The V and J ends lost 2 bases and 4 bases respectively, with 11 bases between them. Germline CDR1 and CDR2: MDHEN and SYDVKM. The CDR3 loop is CASSLRNRGETQYF. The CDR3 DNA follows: TGTGCCAGCAGTTTAAGGAACCGGGGAGAGACCCAGTACTTC.

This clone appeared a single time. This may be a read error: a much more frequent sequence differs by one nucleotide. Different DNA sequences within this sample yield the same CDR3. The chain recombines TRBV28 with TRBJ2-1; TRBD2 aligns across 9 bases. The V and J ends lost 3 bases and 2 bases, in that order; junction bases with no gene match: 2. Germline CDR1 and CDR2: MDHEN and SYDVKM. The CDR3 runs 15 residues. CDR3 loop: CASSLAGGTYNEQFF. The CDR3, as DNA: TGTGCCAGCAGTTTGGCGGGAGGGACCTACAATGAGCAGTTCTTC.

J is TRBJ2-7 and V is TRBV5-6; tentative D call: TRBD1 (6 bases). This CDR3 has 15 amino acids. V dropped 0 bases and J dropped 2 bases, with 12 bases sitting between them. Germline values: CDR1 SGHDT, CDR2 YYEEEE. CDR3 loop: CASSLAAGVPYEQYF. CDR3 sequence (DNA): TGTGCCAGCAGCTTGGCCGCAGGGGTGCCCTACGAGCAGTACTTC.

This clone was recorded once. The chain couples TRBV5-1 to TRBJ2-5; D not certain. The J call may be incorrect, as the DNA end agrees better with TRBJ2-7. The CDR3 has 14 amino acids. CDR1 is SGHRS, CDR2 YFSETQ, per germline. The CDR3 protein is CASGWNPGVYEQYF. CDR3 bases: TGCGCCAGCGGGTGGAACCCAGGAGTCTACGAGCAGTACTTC.

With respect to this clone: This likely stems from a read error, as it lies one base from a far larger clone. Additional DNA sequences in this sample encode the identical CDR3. CDR3 sequence: CSALRGKNIQYF. The CDR3 DNA sequence: TGCAGCGCATTACGGGGTAAAAACATTCAGTACTTC. This rearrangement joins TRBV29-1 to TRBJ2-4; perhaps TRBD2 as D (5 bases). The germline V and J ends were trimmed by 7 bases and 4 bases, with 11 bases remaining between them. Germline loops: CDR1 SQVTM, CDR2 ANQGSEA. The CDR3 contains 12 residues.

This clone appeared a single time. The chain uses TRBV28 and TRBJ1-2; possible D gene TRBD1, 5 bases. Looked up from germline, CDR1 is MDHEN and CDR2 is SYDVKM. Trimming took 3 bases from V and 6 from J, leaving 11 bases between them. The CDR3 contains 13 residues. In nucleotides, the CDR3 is TGTGCCAGCAGTTTGGAGGGGAACCATGGCTACACCTTC. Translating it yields CASSLEGNHGYTF.

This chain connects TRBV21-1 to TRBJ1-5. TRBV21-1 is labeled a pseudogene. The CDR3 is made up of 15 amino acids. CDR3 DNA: TGTGCCAGCAGCAAAGTTGGGAGGGACGGTCAGCCCCAGCATTTT. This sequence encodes CASSKVGRDGQPQHF.

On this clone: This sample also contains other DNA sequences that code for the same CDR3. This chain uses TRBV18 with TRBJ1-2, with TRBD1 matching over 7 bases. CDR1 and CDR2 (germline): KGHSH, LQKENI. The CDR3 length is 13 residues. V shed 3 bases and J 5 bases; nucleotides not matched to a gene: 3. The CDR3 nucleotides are TGTGCCAGCTCACCCGGGACAGATTATGGCTACACCTTC. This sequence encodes CASSPGTDYGYTF.

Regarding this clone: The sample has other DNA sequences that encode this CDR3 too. CDR3 sequence reads: CASSATQGANYGYTF. The CDR3, as DNA: TGCGCCAGCAGCGCAACACAGGGAGCTAACTATGGCTACACCTTC. The chain employs TRBV5-1 and TRBJ1-2; possible D gene TRBD1, 6 bases. The CDR3 has 15 amino acids. CDR1 SGHRS and CDR2 YFSETQ come from the germline V gene. V dropped 4 bases and J dropped 0 bases, with 13 bases sitting between them. The variable domain in full, completed from reference TRBV5-1 and TRBJ1-2, reads KAGVTQTPRYLIKTRGQQVTLSCSPISGHRSVSWYQQTPGQGLQFLFEYFSETQRNKGNFPGRFSGRQFSNSRSEMNVSTLELGDSALYLCASSATQGANYGYTFGSGTRLTVV.

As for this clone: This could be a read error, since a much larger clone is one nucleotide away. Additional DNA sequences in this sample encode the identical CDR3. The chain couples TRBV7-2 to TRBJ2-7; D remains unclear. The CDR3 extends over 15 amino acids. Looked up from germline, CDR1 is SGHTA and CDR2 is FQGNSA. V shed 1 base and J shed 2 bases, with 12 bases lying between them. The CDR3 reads CASSLGGNPPYEQYF. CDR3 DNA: TGTGCCAGCAGCTTAGGGGGAAATCCCCCCTACGAGCAGTACTTC.

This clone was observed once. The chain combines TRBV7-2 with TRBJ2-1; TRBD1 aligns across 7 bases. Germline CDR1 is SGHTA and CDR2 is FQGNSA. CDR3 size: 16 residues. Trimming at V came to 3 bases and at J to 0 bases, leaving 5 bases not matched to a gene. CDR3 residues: CASSLQGQSSYNEQFF. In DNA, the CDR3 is TGTGCCAGCAGCTTGCAGGGACAGAGCTCCTACAATGAGCAGTTCTTC.

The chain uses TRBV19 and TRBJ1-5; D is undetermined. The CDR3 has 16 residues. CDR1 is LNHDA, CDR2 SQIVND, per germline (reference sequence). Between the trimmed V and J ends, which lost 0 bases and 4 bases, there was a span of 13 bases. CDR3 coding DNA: TGTGCCAGTAGTATAGAGGCAGGCAGTAGGAATCAGCCCCAGCATTTT. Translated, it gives CASSIEAGSRNQPQHF.

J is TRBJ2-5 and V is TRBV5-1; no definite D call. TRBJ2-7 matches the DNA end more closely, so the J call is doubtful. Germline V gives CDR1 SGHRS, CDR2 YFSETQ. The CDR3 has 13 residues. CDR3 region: CASSLSPGYEQYF. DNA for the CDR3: TGCGCCAGCAGCCTATCCCCCGGGTACGAGCAGTACTTC.

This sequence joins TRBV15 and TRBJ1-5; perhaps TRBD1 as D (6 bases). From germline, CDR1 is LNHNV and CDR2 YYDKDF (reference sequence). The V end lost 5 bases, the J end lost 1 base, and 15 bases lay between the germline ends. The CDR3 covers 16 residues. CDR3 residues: CATSRPGEGSNQPQHF. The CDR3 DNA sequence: TGTGCCACCAGCCGGCCAGGGGAGGGAAGCAATCAGCCCCAGCATTTT.

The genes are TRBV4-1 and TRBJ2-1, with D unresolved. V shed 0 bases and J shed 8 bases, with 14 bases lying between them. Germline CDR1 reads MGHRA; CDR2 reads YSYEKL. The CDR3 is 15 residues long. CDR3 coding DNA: TGCGCCAGCAGCCAAGACAAGGACCCGTGGGATGAGCAGTTCTTC. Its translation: CASSQDKDPWDEQFF.

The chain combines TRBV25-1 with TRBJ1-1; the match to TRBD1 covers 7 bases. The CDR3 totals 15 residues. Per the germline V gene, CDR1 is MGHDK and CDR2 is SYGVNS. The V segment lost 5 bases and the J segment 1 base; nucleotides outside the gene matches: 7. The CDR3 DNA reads TGTGCCAGCAGTTCACTACAGGGGAAGAACACTGAAGCTTTCTTT. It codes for CASSSLQGKNTEAFF. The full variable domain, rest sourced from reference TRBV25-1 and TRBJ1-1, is EADIYQTPRYLVIGTGKKITLECSQTMGHDKMYWYQQDPGMELHLIHYSYGVNSTEKGDLSSESTVSRIRTEHFPLTLESARPSHTSQYLCASSSLQGKNTEAFFGQGTRLTVV.

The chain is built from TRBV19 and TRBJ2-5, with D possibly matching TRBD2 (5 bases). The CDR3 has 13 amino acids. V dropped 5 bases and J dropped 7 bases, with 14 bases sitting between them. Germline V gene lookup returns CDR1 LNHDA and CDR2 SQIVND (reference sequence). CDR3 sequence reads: CASSLRTVRTQYF. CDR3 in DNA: TGTGCCAGTAGTCTGAGGACTGTGCGGACCCAGTACTTC.

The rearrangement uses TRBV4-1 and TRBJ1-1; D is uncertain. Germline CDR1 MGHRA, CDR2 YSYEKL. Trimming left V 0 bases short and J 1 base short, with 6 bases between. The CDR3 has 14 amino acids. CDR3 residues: CASSQEYPNTEAFF. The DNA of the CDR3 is TGCGCCAGCAGCCAAGAGTACCCGAACACTGAAGCTTTCTTT.

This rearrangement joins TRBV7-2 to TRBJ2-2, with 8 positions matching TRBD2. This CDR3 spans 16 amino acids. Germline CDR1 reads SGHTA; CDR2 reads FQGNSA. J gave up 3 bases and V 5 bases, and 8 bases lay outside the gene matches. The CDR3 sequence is CASSPLRAGDTGELFF. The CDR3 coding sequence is TGTGCCAGCAGCCCCCTACGAGCGGGAGACACCGGGGAGCTGTTTTTT. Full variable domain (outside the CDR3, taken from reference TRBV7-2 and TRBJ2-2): GAGVSQSPSNKVTEKGKDVELRCDPISGHTALYWYRQSLGQGLEFLIYFQGNSAPDKSGLPSDRFSAERTGGSVSTLTIQRTQQEDSAVYLCASSPLRAGDTGELFFGEGSRLTVL.

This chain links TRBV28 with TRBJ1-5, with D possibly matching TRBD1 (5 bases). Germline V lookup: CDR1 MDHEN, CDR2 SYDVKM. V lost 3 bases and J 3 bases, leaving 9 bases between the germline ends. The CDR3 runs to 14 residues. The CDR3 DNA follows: TGTGCCAGCAGTTTCGGGGGGACCAATCAGCCCCAGCATTTT. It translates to CASSFGGTNQPQHF.

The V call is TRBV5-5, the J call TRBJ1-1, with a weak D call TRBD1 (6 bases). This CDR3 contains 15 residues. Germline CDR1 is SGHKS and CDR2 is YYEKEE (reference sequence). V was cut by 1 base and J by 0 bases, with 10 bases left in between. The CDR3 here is CASSLRSGVNTEAFF. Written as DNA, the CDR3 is TGTGCCAGCAGCTTGAGATCAGGGGTGAACACTGAAGCTTTCTTT.

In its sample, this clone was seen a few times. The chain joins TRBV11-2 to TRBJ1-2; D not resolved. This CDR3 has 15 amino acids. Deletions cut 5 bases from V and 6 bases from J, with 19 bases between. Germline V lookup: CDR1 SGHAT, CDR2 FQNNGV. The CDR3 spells CASSLGGPGRDGYTF. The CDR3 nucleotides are TGTGCCAGCAGCCTAGGTGGGCCGGGGAGAGATGGCTACACCTTC.

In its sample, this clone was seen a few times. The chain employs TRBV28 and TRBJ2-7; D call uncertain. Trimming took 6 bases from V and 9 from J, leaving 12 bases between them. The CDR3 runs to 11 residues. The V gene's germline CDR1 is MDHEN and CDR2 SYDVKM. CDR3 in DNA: TGTGCCAGCAGCCTGACCCAAGGGCAGTACTTC. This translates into CASSLTQGQYF.